These T cell receptor beta chains were read from a single sample in a study of beta chain features in type 1 diabetes. The method was immunoSEQ multiplex PCR; TCRdb's version includes in-frame clones alone and lacks a portion of them. Among about 700,000 clones, around 15% were seen once, and the ten largest hold about 0.02%. Sequencing was done on a sample of naive CD4+ T cells from blood. Source of these receptors: a man younger than 30 with type 1 diabetes. CDR3s leave out the opening cysteine and the closing phenylalanine or tryptophan. Part of the rows lack a size; the others show once, few, many or a class for expanded clones.

j_gene,len,abundance,v_gene,CDR3aa
TRBJ2-7,11,few,TRBV2,ASRTAGTYEQY
TRBJ2-1,9,-,TRBV5-1,ASSFYNEQF
TRBJ2-1,14,-,TRBV5-1,ASSSPETSSYNEQF
TRBJ1-3,11,-,TRBV30,AWSLLFGNTIY
TRBJ2-3,9,few,TRBV20-1,SARGQDTQY
TRBJ2-1,11,-,TRBV25-1,ASSRAGGNEQF
TRBJ2-2,14,few,TRBV29-1,SPPWGPDGHTGELF
TRBJ1-2,10,-,TRBV5-6,ASSRGGRGYT
TRBJ2-5,10,few,TRBV7-8,ASSPGQETQY
TRBJ1-4,11,few,TRBV4-1,ASSQAWGEKLF
TRBJ1-1,10,-,TRBV30,AWRRHITEAF
TRBJ2-5,11,-,TRBV19,ASSIVGQETQY
TRBJ1-2,12,few,TRBV6-5,ASSSSFRHYGYT
TRBJ2-1,13,few,TRBV18,ASSPSGTPPDEQF
TRBJ1-1,13,-,TRBV9,ASSPRLGETIEAF
TRBJ2-1,12,few,TRBV2,ASSGSPGGNEQF
TRBJ2-1,13,few,TRBV15,ATSRTTFSMNEQF
TRBJ1-2,9,-,TRBV30,AWSGGAGYT
TRBJ2-1,13,few,TRBV28,ASSLAGTGNNEQF
TRBJ2-2,14,few,TRBV7-2,ASSLAGPPNTGELF
TRBJ2-7,14,few,TRBV7-6,ASSLAPGAFFSEQY
TRBJ1-4,11,-,TRBV29-1,SVVGQPGEKLF
TRBJ1-2,10,-,TRBV29-1,SVGDRDYGYT
TRBJ1-5,12,-,TRBV30,AWSRTGGDQPQH
TRBJ2-7,10,few,TRBV29-1,SVRDGTYEQY
TRBJ1-6,12,-,TRBV10-3,AISEGQGYSPLH
TRBJ2-5,12,-,TRBV9,ASSARGVQETQY
TRBJ2-3,12,few,TRBV30,AGYYRGRSDTQY
TRBJ2-3,14,-,TRBV5-4,ASSPRLAGDTDTQY
TRBJ1-4,13,-,TRBV27,ASQLRQGLAEKLF
TRBJ1-4,11,few,TRBV27,ASSFGLREKLF
TRBJ1-6,11,few,TRBV7-9,ASSAGVNSPLH
TRBJ2-2,13,-,TRBV27,ASSTLGGVVGELF
TRBJ2-1,12,few,TRBV5-1,ASSTGTAYNEQF
TRBJ1-2,12,-,TRBV6-5,ASSPTVFNYGYT
TRBJ1-1,12,-,TRBV7-2,ASSLDGGIAEAF
TRBJ2-7,12,-,TRBV6-6,ASSYADREVEQY
TRBJ2-1,14,few,TRBV6-1,ASSVTGDGFYNEQF
TRBJ2-5,13,few,TRBV30,AWSVRDWHLETQY
TRBJ2-7,10,-,TRBV15,ATSRDALPKY
TRBJ2-6,13,-,TRBV4-1,ASSLASSGANVLT
TRBJ2-1,13,-,TRBV9,ASSVSGGRYNEQF
TRBJ2-7,9,few,TRBV29-1,SVEDQGGGY
TRBJ1-1,13,-,TRBV7-8,ASSLIGLMNTEAF
TRBJ1-5,12,-,TRBV6-5,ASSPFEVLQPQH
TRBJ2-4,12,-,TRBV13,ASSLGTGRNIQY
TRBJ2-1,11,-,TRBV2,ASNLGAYNEQF
TRBJ2-4,12,once,TRBV11-3,ASTGSLAKNIQY
TRBJ1-1,14,-,TRBV11-1,ASSNAGYTQNTEAF
TRBJ1-2,11,-,TRBV7-6,ASSLGPGDGYT